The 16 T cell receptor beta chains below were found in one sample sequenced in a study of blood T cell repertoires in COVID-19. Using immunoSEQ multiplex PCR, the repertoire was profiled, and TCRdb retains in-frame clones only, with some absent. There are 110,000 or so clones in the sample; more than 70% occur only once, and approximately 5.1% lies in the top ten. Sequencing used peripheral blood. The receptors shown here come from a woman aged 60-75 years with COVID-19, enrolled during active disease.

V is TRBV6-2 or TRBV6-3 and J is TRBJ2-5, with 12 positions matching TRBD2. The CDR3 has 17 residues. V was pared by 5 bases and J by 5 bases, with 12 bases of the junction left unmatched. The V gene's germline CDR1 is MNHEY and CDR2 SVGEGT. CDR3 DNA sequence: TGTGCCAGCAGTGGCGGACTAGCGGGGACCCAAGGGGAGACCCAGTACTTC. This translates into CASSGGLAGTQGETQYF.

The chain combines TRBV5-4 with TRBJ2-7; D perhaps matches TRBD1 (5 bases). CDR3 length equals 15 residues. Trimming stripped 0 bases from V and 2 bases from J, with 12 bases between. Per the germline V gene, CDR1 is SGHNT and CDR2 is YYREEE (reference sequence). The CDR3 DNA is TGTGCCAGCAGCTTGGGTCAGGGTGGACCCTACGAGCAGTACTTC. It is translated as CASSLGQGGPYEQYF.

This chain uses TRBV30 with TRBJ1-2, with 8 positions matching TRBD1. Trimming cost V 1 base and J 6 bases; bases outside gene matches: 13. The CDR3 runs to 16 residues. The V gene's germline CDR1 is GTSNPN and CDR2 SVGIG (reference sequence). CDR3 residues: CAWSGTWDRKADGYTF. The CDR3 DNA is TGTGCCTGGAGTGGGACCTGGGACAGGAAAGCCGATGGCTACACCTTC.

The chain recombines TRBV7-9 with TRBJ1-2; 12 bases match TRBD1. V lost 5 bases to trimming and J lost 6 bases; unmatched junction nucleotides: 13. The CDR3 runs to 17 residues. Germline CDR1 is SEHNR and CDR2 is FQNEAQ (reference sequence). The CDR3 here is CASSIGTGGHSLDGYTF. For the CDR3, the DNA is TGTGCCAGCAGCATAGGGACAGGGGGCCATTCTCTCGATGGCTACACCTTC.

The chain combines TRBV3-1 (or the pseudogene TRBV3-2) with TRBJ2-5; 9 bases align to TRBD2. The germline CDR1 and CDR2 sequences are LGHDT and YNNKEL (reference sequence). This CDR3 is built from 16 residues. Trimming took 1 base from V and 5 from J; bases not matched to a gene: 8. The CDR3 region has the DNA TGTGCCAGCAGCCAAGTGGGTCGTAGCGGGGGTGAGACCCAGTACTTC. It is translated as CASSQVGRSGGETQYF.

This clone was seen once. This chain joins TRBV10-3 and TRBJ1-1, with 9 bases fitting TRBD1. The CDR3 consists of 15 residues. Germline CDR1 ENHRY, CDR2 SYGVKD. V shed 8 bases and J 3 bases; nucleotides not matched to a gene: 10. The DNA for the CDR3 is TGTGCCATCGGGGCGACAGGGGGAAGGGACACTGAAGCTTTCTTT. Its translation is CAIGATGGRDTEAFF.

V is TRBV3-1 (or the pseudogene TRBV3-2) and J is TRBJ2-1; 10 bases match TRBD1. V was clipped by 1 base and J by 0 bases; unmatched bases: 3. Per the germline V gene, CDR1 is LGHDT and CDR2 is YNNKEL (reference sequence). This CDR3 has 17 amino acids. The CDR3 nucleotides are TGTGCCAGCAGCCAAGGGACAGGGGGACTCTCCTACAATGAGCAGTTCTTC. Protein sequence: CASSQGTGGLSYNEQFF.

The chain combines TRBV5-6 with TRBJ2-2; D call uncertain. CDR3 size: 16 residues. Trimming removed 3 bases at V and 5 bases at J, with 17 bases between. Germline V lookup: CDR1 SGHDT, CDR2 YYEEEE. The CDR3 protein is CASSSPLIASTGELFF. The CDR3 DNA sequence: TGTGCCAGCAGCTCCCCGTTAATAGCTAGTACCGGGGAGCTGTTTTTT.

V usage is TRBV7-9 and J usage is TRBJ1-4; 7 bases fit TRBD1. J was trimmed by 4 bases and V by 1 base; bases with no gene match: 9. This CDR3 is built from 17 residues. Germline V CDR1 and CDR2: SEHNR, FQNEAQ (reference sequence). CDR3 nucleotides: TGTGCCAGCAGCTTAGACAGGGGAACCGTGAATAATGAAAAACTGTTTTTT. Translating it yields CASSLDRGTVNNEKLFF.

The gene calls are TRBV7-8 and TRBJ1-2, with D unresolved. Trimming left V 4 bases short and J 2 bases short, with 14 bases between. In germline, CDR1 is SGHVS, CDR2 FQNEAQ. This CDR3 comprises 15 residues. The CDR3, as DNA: TGTGCCAGCAGCTCCTTTACAGTTTGGAACTATGGCTACACCTTC. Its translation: CASSSFTVWNYGYTF. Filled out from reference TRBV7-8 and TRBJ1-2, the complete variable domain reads GAGVSQSPRYKVAKRGQDVALRCDPISGHVSLFWYQQALGQGPEFLTYFQNEAQLDKSGLPSDRFFAERPEGSVSTLKIQRTQQEDSAVYLCASSSFTVWNYGYTFGSGTRLTVV.

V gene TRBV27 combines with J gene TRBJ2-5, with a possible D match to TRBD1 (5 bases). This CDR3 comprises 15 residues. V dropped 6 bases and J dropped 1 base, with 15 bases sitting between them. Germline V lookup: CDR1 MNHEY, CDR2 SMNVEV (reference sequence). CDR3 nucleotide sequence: TGTGCCAGCAGGGGGCTTTTGGGATCCCAAGAGACCCAGTACTTC. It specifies CASRGLLGSQETQYF.

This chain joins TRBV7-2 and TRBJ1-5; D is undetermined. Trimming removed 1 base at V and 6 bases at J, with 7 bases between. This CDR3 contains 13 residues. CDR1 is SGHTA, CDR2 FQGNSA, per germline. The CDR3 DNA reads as TGTGCCAGCAGCTTAGACCCGGGTCAGCCCCAGCATTTT. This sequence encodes CASSLDPGQPQHF.

The CDR3 DNA reads as TGTGCCAGCAGAATAACAGGGAATTCTAATGTTGAAGCTTTCTTT. Its protein product is CASRITGNSNVEAFF. The rearrangement uses TRBV6-5 and TRBJ1-1; D might be TRBD1 (6 bases). The V gene lost 6 bases and the J gene lost 7 bases, with 21 bases spanning the gap. The CDR3 is 15 amino acids. The germline V gene encodes CDR1 MNHEY and CDR2 SVGAGI.

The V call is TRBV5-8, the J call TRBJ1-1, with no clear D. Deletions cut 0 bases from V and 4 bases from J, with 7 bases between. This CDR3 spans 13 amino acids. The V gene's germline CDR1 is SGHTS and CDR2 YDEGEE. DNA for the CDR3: TGTGCCAGCAGCTTGGGTGGAGGCACTGAAGCTTTCTTT. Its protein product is CASSLGGGTEAFF.

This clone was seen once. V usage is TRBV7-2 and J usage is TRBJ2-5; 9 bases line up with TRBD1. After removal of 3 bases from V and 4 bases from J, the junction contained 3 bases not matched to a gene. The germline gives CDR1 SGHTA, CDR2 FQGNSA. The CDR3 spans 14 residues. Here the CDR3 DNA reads TGTGCCAGCAGCTTCGACAGGGGGGGAGAGACCCAGTACTTC. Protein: CASSFDRGGETQYF.

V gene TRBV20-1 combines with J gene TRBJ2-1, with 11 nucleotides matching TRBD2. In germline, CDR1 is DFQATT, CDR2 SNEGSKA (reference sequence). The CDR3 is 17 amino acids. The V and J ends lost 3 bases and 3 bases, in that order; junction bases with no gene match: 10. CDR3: CSASPPSGGRIYNEQFF. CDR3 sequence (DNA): TGCAGTGCTAGTCCTCCTAGCGGGGGGCGTATCTACAATGAGCAGTTCTTC.